This TCR beta chain was sequenced for a study of shared clonotypes between healthy human individuals. About the research overall: The composition of the donors was a couple of women and three men aged 18 to 49.

The assay was immunoSEQ multiplex PCR, and TCRdb's table has in-frame clones only and misses some. The sample lists about half a million clones, around 73% occurring once. On this clone itself: Antigen specificity is unknown.

Genomic DNA, for the unsorted samples, came from roughly 90 million PBMCs. The CDR3 is 14 amino acids. Trimming removed 1 base from V and 3 bases from J, with 10 bases in between. Germline V gene lookup returns CDR1 GTSNPN and CDR2 SVGIG (reference sequence). Notes on the study in general: Only blood samples were collected, and tissue repertoires likely differ. How much donors shared clonotypes was expected to be affected by sequencing depth.

Sample: PBMCs. This clonotype was obtained from a woman in her 40s in good health. Some clones in this sample may be carry-over from other donors' samples. The chain is built from TRBV30 and TRBJ1-3, with D unclear. The CDR3 here is CAWSETTIGNTIYF. CDR3 bases: TGTGCCTGGAGTGAAACAACTATTGGAAACACCATATATTTT.